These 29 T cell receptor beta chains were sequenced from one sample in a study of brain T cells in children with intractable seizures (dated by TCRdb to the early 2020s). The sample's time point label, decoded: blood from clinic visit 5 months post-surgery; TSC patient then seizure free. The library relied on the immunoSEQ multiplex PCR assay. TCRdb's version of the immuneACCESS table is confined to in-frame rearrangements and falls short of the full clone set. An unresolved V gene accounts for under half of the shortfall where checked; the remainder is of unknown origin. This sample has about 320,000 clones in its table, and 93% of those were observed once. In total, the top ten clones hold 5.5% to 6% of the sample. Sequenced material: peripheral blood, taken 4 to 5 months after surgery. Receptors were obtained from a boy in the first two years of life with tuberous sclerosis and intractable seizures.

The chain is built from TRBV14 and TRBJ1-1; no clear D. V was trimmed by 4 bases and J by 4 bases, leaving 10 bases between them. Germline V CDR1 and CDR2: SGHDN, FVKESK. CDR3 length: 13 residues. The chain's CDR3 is CASSLIQATEAFF. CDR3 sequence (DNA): TGTGCCAGCAGCCTCATCCAGGCCACTGAAGCTTTCTTT. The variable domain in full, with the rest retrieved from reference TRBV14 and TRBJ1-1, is EAGVTQFPSHSVIEKGQTVTLRCDPISGHDNLYWYRRVMGKEIKFLLHFVKESKQDESGMPNNRFLAERTGGTYSTLKVQPAELEDSGVYFCASSLIQATEAFFGQGTRLTVV.

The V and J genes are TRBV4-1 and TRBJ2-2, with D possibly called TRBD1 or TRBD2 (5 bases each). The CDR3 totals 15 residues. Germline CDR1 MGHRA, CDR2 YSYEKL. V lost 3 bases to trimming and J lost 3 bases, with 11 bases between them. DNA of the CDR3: TGCGCCAGCAGCCACTTGGGACGGTACACCGGGGAGCTGTTTTTT. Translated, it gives CASSHLGRYTGELFF.

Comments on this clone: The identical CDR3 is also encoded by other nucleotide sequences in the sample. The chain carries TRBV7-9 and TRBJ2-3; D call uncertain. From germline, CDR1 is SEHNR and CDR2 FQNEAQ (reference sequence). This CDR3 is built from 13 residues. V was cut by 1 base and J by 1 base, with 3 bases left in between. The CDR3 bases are TGTGCCAGCAGCTTAGGGGGCACAGATACGCAGTATTTT. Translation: CASSLGGTDTQYF.

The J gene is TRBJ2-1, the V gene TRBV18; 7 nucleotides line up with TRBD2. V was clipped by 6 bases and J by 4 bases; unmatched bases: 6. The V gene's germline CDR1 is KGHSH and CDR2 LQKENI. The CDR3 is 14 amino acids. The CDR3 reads CASSTSEGYNEQFF. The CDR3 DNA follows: TGTGCCAGCTCCACTAGCGAAGGATACAATGAGCAGTTCTTC.

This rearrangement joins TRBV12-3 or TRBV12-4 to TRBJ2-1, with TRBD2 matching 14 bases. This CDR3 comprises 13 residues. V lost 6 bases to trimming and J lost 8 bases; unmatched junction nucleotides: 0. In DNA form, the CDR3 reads TGTGCCAGCAGGGGACTAGCGGGGGATGAGCAGTTCTTC. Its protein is CASRGLAGDEQFF.

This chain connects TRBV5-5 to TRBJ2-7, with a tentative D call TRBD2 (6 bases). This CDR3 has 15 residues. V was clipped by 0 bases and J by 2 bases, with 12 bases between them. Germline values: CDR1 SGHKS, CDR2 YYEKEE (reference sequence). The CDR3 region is CASSLESSDPYEQYF. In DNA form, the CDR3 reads TGTGCCAGCAGCTTGGAGTCTAGCGACCCCTACGAGCAGTACTTC. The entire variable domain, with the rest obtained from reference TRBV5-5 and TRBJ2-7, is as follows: DAGVTQSPTHLIKTRGQQVTLRCSPISGHKSVSWYQQVLGQGPQFIFQYYEKEERGRGNFPDRFSARQFPNYSSELNVNALLLGDSALYLCASSLESSDPYEQYFGPGTRLTVT.

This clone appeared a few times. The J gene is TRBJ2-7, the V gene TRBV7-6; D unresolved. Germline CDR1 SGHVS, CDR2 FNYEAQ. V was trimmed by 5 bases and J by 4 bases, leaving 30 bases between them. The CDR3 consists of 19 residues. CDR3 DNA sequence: TGTGCCAGCAGCCCACGGCTGCTGCTGGGATCTAGTAATGGATACGAGCAGTACTTC. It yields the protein CASSPRLLLGSSNGYEQYF. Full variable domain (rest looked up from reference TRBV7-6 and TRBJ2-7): GAGVSQSPRYKVTKRGQDVALRCDPISGHVSLYWYRQALGQGPEFLTYFNYEAQQDKSGLPNDRFSAERPEGSISTLTIQRTEQRDSAMYRCASSPRLLLGSSNGYEQYFGPGTRLTVT.

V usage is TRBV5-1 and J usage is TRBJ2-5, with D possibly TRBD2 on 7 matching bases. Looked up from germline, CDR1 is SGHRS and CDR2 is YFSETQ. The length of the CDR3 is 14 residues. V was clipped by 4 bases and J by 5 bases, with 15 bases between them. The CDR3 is CASSPGEGRETQYF. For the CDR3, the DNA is TGCGCCAGCAGCCCAGGGGAGGGACGGGAGACCCAGTACTTC.

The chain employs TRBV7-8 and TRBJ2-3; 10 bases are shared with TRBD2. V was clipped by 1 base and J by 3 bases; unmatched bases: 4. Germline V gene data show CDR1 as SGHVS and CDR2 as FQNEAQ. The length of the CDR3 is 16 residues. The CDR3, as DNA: TGTGCCAGCAGCTTAGTTCCGGGACTAGCGACAGATACGCAGTATTTT. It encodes CASSLVPGLATDTQYF.

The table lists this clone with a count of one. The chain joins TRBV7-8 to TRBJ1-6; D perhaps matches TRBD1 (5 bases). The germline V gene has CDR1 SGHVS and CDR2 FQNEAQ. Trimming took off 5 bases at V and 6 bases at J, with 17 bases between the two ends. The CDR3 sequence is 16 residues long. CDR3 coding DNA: TGTGCCAGCAGCGGAGGGGTTCCCGGGGGTAATTCACCCCTCCACTTT. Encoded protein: CASSGGVPGGNSPLHF. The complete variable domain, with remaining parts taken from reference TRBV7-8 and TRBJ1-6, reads GAGVSQSPRYKVAKRGQDVALRCDPISGHVSLFWYQQALGQGPEFLTYFQNEAQLDKSGLPSDRFFAERPEGSVSTLKIQRTQQEDSAVYLCASSGGVPGGNSPLHFGNGTRLTVT.

The CDR3 protein is CAWSGYGGNTEAFF. For the CDR3, the DNA is TGTGCCTGGAGTGGATATGGGGGGAACACTGAAGCTTTCTTT. V usage is TRBV30 and J usage is TRBJ1-1; tentatively, D is TRBD1 (5 bases). The CDR3 runs 14 residues. Germline V lookup: CDR1 GTSNPN, CDR2 SVGIG (reference sequence). V was shortened by 1 base and J by 1 base, with 10 bases between the two germline ends.

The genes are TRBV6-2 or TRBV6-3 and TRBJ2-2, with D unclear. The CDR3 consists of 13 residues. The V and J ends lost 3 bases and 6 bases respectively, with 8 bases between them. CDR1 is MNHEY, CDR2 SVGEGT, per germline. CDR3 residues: CASSYKRSGELFF. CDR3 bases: TGTGCCAGCAGTTATAAGCGATCCGGGGAGCTGTTTTTT.

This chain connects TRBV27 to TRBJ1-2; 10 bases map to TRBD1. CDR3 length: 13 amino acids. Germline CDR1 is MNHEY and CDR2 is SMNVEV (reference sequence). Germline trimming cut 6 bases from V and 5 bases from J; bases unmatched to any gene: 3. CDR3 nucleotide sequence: TGTGCCAGCAGGGACAGGGGGTGGTATGGCTACACCTTC. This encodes CASRDRGWYGYTF.

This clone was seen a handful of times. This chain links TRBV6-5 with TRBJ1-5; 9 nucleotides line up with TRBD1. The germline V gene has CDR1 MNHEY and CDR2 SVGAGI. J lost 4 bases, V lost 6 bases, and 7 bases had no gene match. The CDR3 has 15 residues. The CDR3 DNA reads TGTGCCAGCAGATTGGGACAGGGCGGGAATCAGCCCCAGCATTTT. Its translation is CASRLGQGGNQPQHF.

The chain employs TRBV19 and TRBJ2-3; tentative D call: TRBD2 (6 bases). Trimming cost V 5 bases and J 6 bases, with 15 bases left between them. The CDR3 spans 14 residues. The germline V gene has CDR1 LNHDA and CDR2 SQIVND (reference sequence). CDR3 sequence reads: CASSRVGEADTQYF. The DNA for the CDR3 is TGTGCCAGTAGTCGGGTCGGGGAGGCGGATACGCAGTATTTT.

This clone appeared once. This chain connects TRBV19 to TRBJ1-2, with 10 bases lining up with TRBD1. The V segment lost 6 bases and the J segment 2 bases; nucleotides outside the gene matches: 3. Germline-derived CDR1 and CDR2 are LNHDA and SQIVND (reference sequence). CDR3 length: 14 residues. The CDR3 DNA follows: TGTGCCAGTAGGGGGACAGGGGACAACTATGGCTACACCTTC. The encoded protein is CASRGTGDNYGYTF.

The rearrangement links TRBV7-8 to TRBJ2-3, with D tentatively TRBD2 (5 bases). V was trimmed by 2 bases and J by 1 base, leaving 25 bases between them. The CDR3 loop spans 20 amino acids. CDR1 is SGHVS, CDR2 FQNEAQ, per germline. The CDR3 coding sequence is TGTGCCAGCAGCTTAACCTTCGCTCCCCCCCCCGGGGATGGCACAGATACGCAGTATTTT. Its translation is CASSLTFAPPPGDGTDTQYF.

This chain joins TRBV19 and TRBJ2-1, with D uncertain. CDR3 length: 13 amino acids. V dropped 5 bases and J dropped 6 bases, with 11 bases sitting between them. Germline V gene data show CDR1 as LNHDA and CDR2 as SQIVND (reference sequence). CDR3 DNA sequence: TGTGCCAGTAGTGCCTTTCGGCCCAATGAGCAGTTCTTC. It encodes CASSAFRPNEQFF.

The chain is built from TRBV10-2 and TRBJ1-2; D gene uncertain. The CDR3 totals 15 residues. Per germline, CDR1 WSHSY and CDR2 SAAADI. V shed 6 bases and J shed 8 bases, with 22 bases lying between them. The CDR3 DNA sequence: TGCGCCAGCAGCTGGGTCCGGGCCCCGTTGCAAGGCTACACCTTC. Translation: CASSWVRAPLQGYTF.

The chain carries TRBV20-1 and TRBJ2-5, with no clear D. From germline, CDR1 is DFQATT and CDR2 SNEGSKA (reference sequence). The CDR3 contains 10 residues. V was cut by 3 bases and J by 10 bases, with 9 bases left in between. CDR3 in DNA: TGCAGTGCTAGTTTGGATGACCAGTACTTC. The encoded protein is CSASLDDQYF.

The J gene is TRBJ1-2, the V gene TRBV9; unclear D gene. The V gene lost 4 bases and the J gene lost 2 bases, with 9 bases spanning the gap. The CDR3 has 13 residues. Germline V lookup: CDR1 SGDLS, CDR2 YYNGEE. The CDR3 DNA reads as TGTGCCAGCAGCAAGGAGGAAAACTATGGCTACACCTTC. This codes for CASSKEENYGYTF. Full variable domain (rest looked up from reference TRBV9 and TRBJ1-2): DSGVTQTPKHLITATGQRVTLRCSPRSGDLSVYWYQQSLDQGLQFLIQYYNGEERAKGNILERFSAQQFPDLHSELNLSSLELGDSALYFCASSKEENYGYTFGSGTRLTVV.

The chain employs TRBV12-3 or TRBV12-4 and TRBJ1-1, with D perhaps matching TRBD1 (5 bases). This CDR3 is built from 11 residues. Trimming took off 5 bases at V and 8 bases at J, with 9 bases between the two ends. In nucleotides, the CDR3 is TGTGCCAGCAGTCTCAGGGAGGAAGCTTTCTTT. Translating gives CASSLREEAFF.

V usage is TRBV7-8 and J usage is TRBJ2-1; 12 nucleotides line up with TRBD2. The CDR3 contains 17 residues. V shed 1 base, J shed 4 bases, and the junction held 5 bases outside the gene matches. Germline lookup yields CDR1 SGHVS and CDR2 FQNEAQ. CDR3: CASSLGRTSGMYNEQFF. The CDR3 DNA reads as TGTGCCAGCAGCTTAGGTAGGACTAGCGGGATGTACAATGAGCAGTTCTTC.

This chain's CDR3 is CASSPRQGATPYEQYF. The CDR3 DNA reads TGTGCCAGCTCACCACGTCAGGGGGCCACCCCCTACGAGCAGTACTTC. The chain employs TRBV18 and TRBJ2-7; 8 bases are a match to TRBD1. J gave up 2 bases and V 1 base, and 7 bases lay outside the gene matches. CDR1 KGHSH and CDR2 LQKENI come from the germline V gene. The CDR3 length is 16 residues. Full variable domain (outside the CDR3, taken from reference TRBV18 and TRBJ2-7): NAGVMQNPRHLVRRRGQEARLRCSPMKGHSHVYWYRQLPEEGLKFMVYLQKENIIDESGMPKERFSAEFPKEGPSILRIQQVVRGDSAAYFCASSPRQGATPYEQYFGPGTRLTVT.

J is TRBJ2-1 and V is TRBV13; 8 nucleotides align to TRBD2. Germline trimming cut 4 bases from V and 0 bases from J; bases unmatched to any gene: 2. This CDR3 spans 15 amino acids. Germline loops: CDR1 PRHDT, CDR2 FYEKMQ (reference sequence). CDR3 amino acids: CASSSGGPSYNEQFF. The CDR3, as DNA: TGTGCCAGCAGCTCGGGGGGGCCCTCCTACAATGAGCAGTTCTTC.

CDR3 bases: TGCAGTGCCCCTCTAGGCGAGCAGTTCTTC. This encodes CSAPLGEQFF. The V call is TRBV20-1, the J call TRBJ2-1; D call uncertain. The V and J ends lost 6 bases and 10 bases respectively, with 10 bases between them. CDR1 and CDR2 from the germline V gene are DFQATT and SNEGSKA (reference sequence). The CDR3 is 10 residues long.

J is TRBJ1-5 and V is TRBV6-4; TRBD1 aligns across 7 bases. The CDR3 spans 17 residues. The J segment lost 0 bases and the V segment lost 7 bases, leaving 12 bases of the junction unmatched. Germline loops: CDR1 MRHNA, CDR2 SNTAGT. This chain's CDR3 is CASTHDRARYSNQPQHF. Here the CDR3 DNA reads TGTGCCAGCACCCACGACAGGGCCCGGTATAGCAATCAGCCCCAGCATTTT.

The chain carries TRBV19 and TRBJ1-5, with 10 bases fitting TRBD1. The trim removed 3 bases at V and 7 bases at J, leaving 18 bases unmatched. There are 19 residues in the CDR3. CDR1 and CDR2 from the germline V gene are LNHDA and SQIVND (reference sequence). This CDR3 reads CASSIRRQGARNRNQPQHF. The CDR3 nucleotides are TGTGCCAGTAGTATCCGGAGACAGGGGGCGCGGAATAGGAACCAGCCCCAGCATTTT.

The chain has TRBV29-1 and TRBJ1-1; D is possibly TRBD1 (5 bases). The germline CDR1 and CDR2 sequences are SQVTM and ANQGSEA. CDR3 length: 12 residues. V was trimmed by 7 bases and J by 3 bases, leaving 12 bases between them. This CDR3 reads CSEGRGDTEAFF. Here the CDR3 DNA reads TGCAGCGAGGGACGGGGAGACACTGAAGCTTTCTTT.